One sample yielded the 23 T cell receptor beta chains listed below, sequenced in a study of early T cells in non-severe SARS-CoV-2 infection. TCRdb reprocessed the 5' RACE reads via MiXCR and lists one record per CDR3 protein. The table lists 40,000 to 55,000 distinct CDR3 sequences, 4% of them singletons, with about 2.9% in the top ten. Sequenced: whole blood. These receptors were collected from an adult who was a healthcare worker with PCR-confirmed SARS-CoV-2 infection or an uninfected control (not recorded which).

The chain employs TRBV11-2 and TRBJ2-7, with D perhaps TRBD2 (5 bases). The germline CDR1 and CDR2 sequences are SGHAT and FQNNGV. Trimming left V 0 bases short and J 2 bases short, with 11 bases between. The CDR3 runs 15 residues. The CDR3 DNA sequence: TGTGCCAGCAGCTTAGATCAACTAGTCGCCTACGAGCAGTACTTC. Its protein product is CASSLDQLVAYEQYF.

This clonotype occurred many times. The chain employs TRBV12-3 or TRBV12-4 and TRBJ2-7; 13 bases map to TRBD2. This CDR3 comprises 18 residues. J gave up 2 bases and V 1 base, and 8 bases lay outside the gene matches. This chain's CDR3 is CASSLGGLAGERPYEQYF. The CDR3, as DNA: TGTGCCAGCAGTTTAGGCGGACTAGCGGGAGAGAGGCCCTACGAGCAGTACTTC.

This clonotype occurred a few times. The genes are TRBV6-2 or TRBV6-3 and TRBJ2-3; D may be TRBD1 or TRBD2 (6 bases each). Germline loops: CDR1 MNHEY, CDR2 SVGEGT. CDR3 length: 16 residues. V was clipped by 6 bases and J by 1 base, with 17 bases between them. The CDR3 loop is CASSPWGAQGTDTQYF. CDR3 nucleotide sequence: TGTGCCAGCAGCCCATGGGGGGCGCAGGGCACAGATACGCAGTATTTT.

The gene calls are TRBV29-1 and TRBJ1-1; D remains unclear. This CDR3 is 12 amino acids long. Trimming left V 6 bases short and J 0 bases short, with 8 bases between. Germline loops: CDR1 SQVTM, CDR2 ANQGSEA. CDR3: CSVGQMNTEAFF. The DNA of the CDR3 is TGCAGCGTCGGGCAGATGAACACTGAAGCTTTCTTT.

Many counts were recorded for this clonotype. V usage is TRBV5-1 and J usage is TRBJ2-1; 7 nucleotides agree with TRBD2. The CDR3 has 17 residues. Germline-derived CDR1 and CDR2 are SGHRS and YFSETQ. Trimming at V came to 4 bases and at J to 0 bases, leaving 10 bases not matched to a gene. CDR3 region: CASSPQAGTRSYNEQFF. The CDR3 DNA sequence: TGCGCCAGCAGCCCCCAAGCGGGGACCCGCTCCTACAATGAGCAGTTCTTC.

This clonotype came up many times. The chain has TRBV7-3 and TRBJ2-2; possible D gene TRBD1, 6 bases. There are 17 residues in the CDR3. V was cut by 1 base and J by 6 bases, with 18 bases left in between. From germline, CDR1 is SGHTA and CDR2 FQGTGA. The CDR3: CASSLRPARTVPGELFF. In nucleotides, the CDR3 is TGTGCCAGCAGCTTAAGGCCCGCTCGGACAGTTCCCGGGGAGCTGTTTTTT.

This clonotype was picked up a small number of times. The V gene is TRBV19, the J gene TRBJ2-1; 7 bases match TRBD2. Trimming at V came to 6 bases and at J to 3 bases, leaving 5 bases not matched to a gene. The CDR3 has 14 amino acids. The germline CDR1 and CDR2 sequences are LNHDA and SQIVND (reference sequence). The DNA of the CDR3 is TGTGCCAGTAGCCCTGGGACTAACTACAATGAGCAGTTCTTC. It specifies CASSPGTNYNEQFF.

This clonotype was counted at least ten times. CDR3 DNA sequence: TGTGCCAGCAGCATACTAGCGGGGGCGGCCTCCTACGAGCAGTACTTC. Its protein is CASSILAGAASYEQYF. The chain links TRBV5-4 to TRBJ2-7, with 11 bases matching TRBD2. This CDR3 has 16 amino acids. V shed 4 bases, J shed 0 bases, and the junction held 6 bases outside the gene matches. From germline, CDR1 is SGHNT and CDR2 YYREEE (reference sequence).

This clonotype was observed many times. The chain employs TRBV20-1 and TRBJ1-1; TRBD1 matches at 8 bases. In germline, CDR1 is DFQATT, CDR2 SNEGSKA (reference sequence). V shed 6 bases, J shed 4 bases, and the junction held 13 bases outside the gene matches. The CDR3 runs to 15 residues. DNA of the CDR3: TGCAGTGCCCCAGAGCCCAGGGGGCTGGGCACTGAAGCTTTCTTT. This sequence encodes CSAPEPRGLGTEAFF.

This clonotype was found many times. CDR3 coding DNA: TGCAGTGCTAGAGATCCTGCGGGAGTCTCCTACAATGAGCAGTTCTTC. Its protein product is CSARDPAGVSYNEQFF. This chain joins TRBV20-1 and TRBJ2-1; 7 bases are shared with TRBD2. CDR3 length equals 16 residues. The V gene end was trimmed by 0 bases and the J gene end by 0 bases; junction bases not matched to a gene: 5. The germline V gene encodes CDR1 DFQATT and CDR2 SNEGSKA (reference sequence).

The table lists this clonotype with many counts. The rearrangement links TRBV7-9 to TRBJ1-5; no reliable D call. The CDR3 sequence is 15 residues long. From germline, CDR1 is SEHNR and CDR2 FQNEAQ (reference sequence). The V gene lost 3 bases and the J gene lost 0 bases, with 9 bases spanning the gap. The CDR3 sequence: CASSFGPSSNQPQHF. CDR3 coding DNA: TGTGCCAGCAGCTTTGGACCTTCTAGCAATCAGCCCCAGCATTTT.

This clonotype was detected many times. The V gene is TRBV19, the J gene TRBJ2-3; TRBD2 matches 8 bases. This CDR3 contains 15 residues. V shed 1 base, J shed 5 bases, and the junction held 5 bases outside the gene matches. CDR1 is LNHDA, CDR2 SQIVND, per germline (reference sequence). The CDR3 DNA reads TGTGCCAGTAGTATAGGGGCTAGCGGGCAAGATACGCAGTATTTT. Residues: CASSIGASGQDTQYF.

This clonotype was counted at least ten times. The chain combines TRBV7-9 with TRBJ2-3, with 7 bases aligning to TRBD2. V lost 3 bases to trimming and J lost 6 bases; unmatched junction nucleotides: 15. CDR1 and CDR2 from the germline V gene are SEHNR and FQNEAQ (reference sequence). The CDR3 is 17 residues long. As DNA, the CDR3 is TGTGCCAGCAGCTTGGATAAGACTAGCATGTTAGCCGATACGCAGTATTTT. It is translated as CASSLDKTSMLADTQYF.

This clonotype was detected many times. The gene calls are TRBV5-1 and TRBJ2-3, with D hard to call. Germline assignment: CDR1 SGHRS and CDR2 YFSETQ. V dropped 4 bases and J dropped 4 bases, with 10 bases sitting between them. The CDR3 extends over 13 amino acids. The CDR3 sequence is CASSPSRADTQYF. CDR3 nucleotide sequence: TGCGCCAGCAGCCCCTCACGAGCAGATACGCAGTATTTT.

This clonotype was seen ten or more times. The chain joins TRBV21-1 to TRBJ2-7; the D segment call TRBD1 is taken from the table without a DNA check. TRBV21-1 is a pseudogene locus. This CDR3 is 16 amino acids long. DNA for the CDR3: TGTGCCAGCAGAGGTCTTGGTGCAAACTCCCCTCACGAGCAGTACTTC. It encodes CASRGLGANSPHEQYF.

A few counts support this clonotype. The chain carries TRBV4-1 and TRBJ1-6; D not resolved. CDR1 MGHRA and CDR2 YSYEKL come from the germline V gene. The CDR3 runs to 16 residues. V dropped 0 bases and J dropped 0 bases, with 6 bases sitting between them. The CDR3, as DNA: TGCGCCAGCAGCCAAGAACCGAGCTCCTATAATTCACCCCTCCACTTT. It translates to CASSQEPSSYNSPLHF.

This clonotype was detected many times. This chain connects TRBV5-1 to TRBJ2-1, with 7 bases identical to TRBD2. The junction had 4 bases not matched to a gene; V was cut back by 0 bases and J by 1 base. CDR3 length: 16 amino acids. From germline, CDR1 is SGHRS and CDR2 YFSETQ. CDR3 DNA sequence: TGCGCCAGCAGCTTGGAGGCGGGACTATCCTACAATGAGCAGTTCTTC. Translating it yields CASSLEAGLSYNEQFF. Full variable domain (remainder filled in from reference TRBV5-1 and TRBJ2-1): KAGVTQTPRYLIKTRGQQVTLSCSPISGHRSVSWYQQTPGQGLQFLFEYFSETQRNKGNFPGRFSGRQFSNSRSEMNVSTLELGDSALYLCASSLEAGLSYNEQFFGPGTRLTVL.

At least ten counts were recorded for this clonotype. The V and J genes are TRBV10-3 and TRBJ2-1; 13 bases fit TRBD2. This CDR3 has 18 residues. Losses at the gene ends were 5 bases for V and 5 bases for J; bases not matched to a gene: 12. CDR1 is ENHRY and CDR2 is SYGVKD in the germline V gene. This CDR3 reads CAISTSFGLAGVDNEQFF. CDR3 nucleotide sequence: TGTGCCATCAGTACCAGTTTCGGACTAGCGGGAGTCGACAATGAGCAGTTCTTC.

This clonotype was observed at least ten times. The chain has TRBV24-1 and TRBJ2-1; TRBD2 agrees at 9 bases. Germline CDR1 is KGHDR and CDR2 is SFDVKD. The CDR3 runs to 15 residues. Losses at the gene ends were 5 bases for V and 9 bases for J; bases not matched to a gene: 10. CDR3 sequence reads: CATSGETSGDSEQFF. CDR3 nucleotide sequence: TGTGCCACCAGTGGGGAGACTAGCGGTGATAGTGAGCAGTTCTTC.

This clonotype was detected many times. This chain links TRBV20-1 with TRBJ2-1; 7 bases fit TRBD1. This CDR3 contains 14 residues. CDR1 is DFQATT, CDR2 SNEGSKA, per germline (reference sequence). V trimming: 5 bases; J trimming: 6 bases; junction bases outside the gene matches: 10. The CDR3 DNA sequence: TGCAGTGCTCAGAAGGCAGGGGGAGTCAATGAGCAGTTCTTC. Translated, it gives CSAQKAGGVNEQFF.

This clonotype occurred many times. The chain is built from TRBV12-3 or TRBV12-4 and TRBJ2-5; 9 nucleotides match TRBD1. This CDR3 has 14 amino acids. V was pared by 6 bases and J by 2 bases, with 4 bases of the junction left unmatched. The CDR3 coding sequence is TGTGCCAGCAGGCCGGGACAGGGACAAGAGACCCAGTACTTC. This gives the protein CASRPGQGQETQYF.

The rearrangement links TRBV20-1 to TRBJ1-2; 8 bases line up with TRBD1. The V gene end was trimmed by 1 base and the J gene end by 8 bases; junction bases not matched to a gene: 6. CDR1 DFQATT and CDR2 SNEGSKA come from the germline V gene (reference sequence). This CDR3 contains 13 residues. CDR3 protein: CSARAGGGRGYTF. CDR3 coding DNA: TGCAGTGCTAGAGCAGGGGGCGGGAGAGGCTACACCTTC.

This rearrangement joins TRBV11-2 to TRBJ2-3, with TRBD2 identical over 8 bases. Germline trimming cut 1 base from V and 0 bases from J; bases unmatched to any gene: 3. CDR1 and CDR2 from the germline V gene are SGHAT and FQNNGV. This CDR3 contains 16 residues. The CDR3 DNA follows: TGTGCCAGCAGCTTAGGTAGCGGGGCCAGCACAGATACGCAGTATTTT. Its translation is CASSLGSGASTDTQYF.